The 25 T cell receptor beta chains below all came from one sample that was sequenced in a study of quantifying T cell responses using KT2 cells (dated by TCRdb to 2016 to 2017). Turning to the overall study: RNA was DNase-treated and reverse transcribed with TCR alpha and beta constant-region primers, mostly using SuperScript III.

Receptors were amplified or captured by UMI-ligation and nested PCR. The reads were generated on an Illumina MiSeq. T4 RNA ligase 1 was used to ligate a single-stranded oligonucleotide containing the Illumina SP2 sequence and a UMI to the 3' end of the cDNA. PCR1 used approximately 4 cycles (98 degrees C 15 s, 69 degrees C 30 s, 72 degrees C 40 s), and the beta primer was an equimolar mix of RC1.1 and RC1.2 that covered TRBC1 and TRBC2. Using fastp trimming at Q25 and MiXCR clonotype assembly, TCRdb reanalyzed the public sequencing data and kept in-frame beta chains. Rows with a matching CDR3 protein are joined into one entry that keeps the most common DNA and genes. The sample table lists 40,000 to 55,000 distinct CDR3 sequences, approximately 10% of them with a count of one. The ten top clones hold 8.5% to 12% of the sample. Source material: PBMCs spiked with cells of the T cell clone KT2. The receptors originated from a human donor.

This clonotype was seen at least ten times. CDR3: CASSFTGTAYEQYF. CDR3 coding DNA: TGTGCCAGTAGTTTTACCGGGACAGCCTACGAGCAGTACTTC. The genes are TRBV19 and TRBJ2-7, with TRBD1 matching over 7 bases. The CDR3 has 14 amino acids. V gave up 5 bases and J gave up 2 bases; unmatched junction bases: 6. Germline CDR1 LNHDA, CDR2 SQIVND (reference sequence).

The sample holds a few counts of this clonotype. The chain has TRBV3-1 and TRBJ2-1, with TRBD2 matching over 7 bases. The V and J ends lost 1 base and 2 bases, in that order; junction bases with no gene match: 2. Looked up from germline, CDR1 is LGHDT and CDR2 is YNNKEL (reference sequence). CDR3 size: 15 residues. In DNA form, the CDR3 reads TGTGCCAGCAGCCAAGGGACTAGGGCCTACAATGAGCAGTTCTTC. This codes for CASSQGTRAYNEQFF.

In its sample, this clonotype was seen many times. CDR3 sequence (DNA): TGCGCCAGCAGCCACCCCGGGACTAGCGGGAGCTCCTACGAGCAGTACTTC. Its translation is CASSHPGTSGSSYEQYF. The gene calls are TRBV5-1 and TRBJ2-7, with 14 bases matching TRBD2. The germline V gene has CDR1 SGHRS and CDR2 YFSETQ. Unmatched junction bases numbered 6, after V lost 4 bases and J lost 0 bases. This CDR3 is built from 17 residues.

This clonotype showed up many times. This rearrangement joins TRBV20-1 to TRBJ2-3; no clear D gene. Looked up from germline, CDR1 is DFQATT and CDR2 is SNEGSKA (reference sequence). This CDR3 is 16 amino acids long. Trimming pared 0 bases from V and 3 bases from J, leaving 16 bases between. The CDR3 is CSARDFRRFVTDTQYF. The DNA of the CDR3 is TGCAGTGCTAGAGATTTCCGCCGCTTTGTGACAGATACGCAGTATTTT.

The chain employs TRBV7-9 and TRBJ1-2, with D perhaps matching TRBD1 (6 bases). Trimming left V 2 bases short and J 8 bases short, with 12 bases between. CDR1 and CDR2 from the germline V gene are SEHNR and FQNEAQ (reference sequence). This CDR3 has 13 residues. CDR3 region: CASSLRGARGYTF. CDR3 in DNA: TGTGCCAGCAGCTTACGGGGGGCGCGAGGCTACACCTTC.

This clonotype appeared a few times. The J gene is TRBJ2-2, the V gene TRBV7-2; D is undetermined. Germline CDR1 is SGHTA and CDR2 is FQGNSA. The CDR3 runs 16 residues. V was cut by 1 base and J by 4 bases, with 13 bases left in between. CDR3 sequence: CASSLDGSSGTGELFF. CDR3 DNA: TGTGCCAGCAGCTTAGATGGTAGCTCGGGCACCGGGGAGCTGTTTTTT.

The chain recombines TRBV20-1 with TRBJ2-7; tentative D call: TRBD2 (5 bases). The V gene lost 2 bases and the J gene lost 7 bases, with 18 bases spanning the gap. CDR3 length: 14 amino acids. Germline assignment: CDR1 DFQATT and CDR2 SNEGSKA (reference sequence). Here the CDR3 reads CSARPKGDPGEQYF. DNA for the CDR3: TGCAGTGCTAGACCTAAAGGCGACCCGGGGGAGCAGTACTTC.

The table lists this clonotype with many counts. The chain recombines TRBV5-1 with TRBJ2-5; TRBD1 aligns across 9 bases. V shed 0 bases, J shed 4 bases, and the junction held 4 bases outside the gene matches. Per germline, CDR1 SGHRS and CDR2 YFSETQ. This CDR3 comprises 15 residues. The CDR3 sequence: CASSLGTGAVETQYF. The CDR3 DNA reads TGCGCCAGCAGCTTGGGGACAGGGGCGGTAGAGACCCAGTACTTC.

The CDR3: CASSLAPGQGPSNQPQHF. DNA of the CDR3: TGTGCCAGCAGCTTGGCTCCGGGACAGGGCCCTAGCAATCAGCCCCAGCATTTT. This chain uses TRBV5-6 with TRBJ1-5; 9 nucleotides align to TRBD1. The length of the CDR3 is 18 residues. CDR1 and CDR2 (germline): SGHDT, YYEEEE. The trim removed 0 bases at V and 0 bases at J, leaving 7 bases unmatched.

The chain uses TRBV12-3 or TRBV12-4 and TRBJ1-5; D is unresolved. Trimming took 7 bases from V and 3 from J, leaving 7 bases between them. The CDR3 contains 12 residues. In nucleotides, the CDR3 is TGTGCCAGCAACTGGGACAATCAGCCCCAGCATTTT. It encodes CASNWDNQPQHF.

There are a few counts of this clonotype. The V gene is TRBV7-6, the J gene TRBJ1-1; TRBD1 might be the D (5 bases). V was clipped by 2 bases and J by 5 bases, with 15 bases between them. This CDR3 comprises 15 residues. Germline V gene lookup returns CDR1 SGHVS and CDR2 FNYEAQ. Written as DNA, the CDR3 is TGTGCCAGCAGCTTAAGGGGAGGGACCCCAACTGAAGCTTTCTTT. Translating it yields CASSLRGGTPTEAFF. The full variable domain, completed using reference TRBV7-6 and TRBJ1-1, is GAGVSQSPRYKVTKRGQDVALRCDPISGHVSLYWYRQALGQGPEFLTYFNYEAQQDKSGLPNDRFSAERPEGSISTLTIQRTEQRDSAMYRCASSLRGGTPTEAFFGQGTRLTVV.

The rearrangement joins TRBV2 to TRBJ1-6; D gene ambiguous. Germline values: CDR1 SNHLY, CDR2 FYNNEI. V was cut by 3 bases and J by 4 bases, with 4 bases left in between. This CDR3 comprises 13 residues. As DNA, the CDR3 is TGTGCCAGCAGTGACAGGTATAATTCACCCCTCCACTTT. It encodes CASSDRYNSPLHF.

This CDR3 reads CASSVGPSSYNSPLHF. The CDR3 DNA sequence: TGTGCCAGCAGCGTGGGACCTAGCTCCTATAATTCACCCCTCCACTTT. The chain links TRBV5-4 to TRBJ1-6, with D maybe TRBD1 (5 bases). Germline V lookup: CDR1 SGHNT, CDR2 YYREEE (reference sequence). The length of the CDR3 is 16 residues. The V gene lost 4 bases and the J gene lost 0 bases, with 11 bases spanning the gap.

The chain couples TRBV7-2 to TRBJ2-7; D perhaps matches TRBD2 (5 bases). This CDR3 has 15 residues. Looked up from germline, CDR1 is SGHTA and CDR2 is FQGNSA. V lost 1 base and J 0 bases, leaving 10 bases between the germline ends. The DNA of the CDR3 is TGTGCCAGCAGCTTAGGGGTTAGCGTCTCCTACGAGCAGTACTTC. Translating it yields CASSLGVSVSYEQYF.

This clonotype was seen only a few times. The CDR3 DNA reads as TGTGCCAGCAGCTTTCCGTTGGGGGGCACTGAAGCTTTCTTT. Its translation is CASSFPLGGTEAFF. The V gene is TRBV7-9, the J gene TRBJ1-1, with D tentatively TRBD1 (5 bases). Trimming pared 3 bases from V and 4 bases from J, leaving 12 bases between. Germline-derived CDR1 and CDR2 are SEHNR and FQNEAQ (reference sequence). The CDR3 runs 14 residues.

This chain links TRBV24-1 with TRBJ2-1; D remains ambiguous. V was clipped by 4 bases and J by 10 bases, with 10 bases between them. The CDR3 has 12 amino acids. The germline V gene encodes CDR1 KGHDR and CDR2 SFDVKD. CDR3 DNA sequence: TGTGCCACCAGTGAAACTCTAGGCGAGCAGTTCTTC. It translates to CATSETLGEQFF.

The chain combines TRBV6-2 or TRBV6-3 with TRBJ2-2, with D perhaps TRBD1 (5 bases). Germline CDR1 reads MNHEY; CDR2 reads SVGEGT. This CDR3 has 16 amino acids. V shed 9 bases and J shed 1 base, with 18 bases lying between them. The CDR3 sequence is CASRPGATLNTGELFF. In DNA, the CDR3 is TGTGCCAGTCGCCCTGGGGCGACTCTGAACACCGGGGAGCTGTTTTTT.

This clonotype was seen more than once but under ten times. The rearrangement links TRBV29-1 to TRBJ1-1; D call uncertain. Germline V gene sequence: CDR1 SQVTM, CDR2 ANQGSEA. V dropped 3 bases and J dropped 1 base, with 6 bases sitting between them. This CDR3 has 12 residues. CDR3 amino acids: CSVDLGNTEAFF. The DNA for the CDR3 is TGCAGCGTTGATCTAGGGAACACTGAAGCTTTCTTT. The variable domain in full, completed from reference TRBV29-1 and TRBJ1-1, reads SAVISQKPSRDICQRGTSLTIQCQVDSQVTMMFWYRQQPGQSLTLIATANQGSEATYESGFVIDKFPISRPNLTFSTLTVSNMSPEDSSIYLCSVDLGNTEAFFGQGTRLTVV.

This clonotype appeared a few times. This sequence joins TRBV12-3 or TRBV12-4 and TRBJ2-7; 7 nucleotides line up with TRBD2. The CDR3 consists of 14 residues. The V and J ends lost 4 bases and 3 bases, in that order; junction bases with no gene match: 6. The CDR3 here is CASSYGTTNYEQYF. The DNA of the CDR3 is TGTGCCAGCAGTTACGGGACTACCAACTACGAGCAGTACTTC.

CDR3 coding DNA: TGTGCCAGCAGTTTTAGGACAGGGGAAGGAAACACCATATATTTT. This sequence encodes CASSFRTGEGNTIYF. The chain employs TRBV2 and TRBJ1-3, with TRBD1 identical over 9 bases. The CDR3 is 15 residues long. V dropped 5 bases and J dropped 4; count of bases not matched to a gene: 6. CDR1 and CDR2 from the germline V gene are SNHLY and FYNNEI.

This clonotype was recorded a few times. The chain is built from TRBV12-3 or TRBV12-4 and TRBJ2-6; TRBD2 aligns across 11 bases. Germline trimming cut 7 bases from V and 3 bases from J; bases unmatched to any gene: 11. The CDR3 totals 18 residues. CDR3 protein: CASTGFSGRAGGANVLTF. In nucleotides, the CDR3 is TGTGCCAGCACCGGATTTAGCGGGAGGGCCGGTGGGGCCAACGTCCTGACTTTC.

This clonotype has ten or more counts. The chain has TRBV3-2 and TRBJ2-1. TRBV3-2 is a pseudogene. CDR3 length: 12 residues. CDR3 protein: CASSQEADEQFF. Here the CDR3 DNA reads TGTGCCAGCAGCCAAGAGGCGGATGAGCAGTTCTTC.

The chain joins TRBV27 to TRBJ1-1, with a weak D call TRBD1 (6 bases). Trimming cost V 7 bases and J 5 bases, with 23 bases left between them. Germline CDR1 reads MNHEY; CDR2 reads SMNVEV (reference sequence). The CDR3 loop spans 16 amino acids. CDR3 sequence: CASNSFGTPQLTEAFF. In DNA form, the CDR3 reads TGTGCCAGCAATTCTTTCGGGACACCCCAACTAACTGAAGCTTTCTTT.

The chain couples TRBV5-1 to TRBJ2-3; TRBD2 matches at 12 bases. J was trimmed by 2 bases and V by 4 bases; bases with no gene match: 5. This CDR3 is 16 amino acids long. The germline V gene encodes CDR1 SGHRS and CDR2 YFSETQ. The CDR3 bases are TGCGCCAGCAGCCAAGGACTAGCGGGGTTCACAGATACGCAGTATTTT. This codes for CASSQGLAGFTDTQYF.

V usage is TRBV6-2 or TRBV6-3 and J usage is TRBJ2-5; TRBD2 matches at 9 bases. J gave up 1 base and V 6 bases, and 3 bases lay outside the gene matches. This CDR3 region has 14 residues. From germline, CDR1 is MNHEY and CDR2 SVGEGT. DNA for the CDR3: TGTGCCAGCAGACCTAGCGGGACCCAAGAGACCCAGTACTTC. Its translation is CASRPSGTQETQYF.